Listed below are T cell receptor beta chains from one sample, sequenced in a study of OX40 agonist ivuxolimab in advanced cancers. Using immunoSEQ multiplex PCR, the repertoire was profiled, and TCRdb retains in-frame clones only, with some absent. The sample contains approximately 88,000 clones, about 88% of which appear only once. Source: CD4+ or CD8+ T cells sorted from blood, taken in a trial of the OX40 agonist ivuxolimab. These TCRs come from an adult with an advanced solid tumor such as melanoma, head and neck, liver or kidney cancer. Each CDR3 is given with its conserved first and last residue. The D gene is left open where the match is weak. Not all rows give a size; the values are once, few, many and, for expanded clones, a class.

TRBV6-5	NA	TRBJ2-7	NA	CASSYSIRDTYEQYF	TGTGCCAGCAGTTACTCGATCCGGGACACCTACGAGCAGTACTTC
TRBV6-5	NA	TRBJ1-4	NA	CASSYVTGRGEKLFF	TGTGCCAGCAGTTACGTTACAGGGAGGGGTGAAAAACTGTTTTTT
TRBV5-1	NA	TRBJ2-3	few	CASSWDTDTQYF	TGCGCCAGCAGCTGGGACACAGATACGCAGTATTTT
TRBV5-1	NA	TRBJ2-7	NA	CASSLDHSYEQYF	TGCGCCAGCAGCTTGGACCACTCCTACGAGCAGTACTTC
TRBV10-2	TRBD1	TRBJ1-1	NA	CASSESGQARGAFF	TGCGCCAGCAGTGAGTCCGGACAGGCCCGAGGAGCTTTCTTT
TRBV6-1	NA	TRBJ1-2	NA	CASTIYRGWGGYTF	TGTGCCAGCACCATATACCGGGGGTGGGGAGGCTACACCTTC
TRBV7-2	TRBD1	TRBJ2-3	NA	CASSYRTGGTDTQYF	TGTGCCAGCAGCTACCGAACAGGGGGGACAGATACGCAGTATTTT
TRBV18	TRBD2	TRBJ2-1	NA	CASSPPLGVGLAGLFGNEQFF	TGTGCCAGCTCACCACCGTTGGGGGTCGGACTAGCGGGTTTATTCGGGAATGAGCAGTTCTTC
TRBV19	TRBD1	TRBJ2-5	NA	CASSINRGETQYF	TGTGCCAGTAGTATAAACAGGGGAGAGACCCAGTACTTC
TRBV30	NA	TRBJ1-5	NA	CAWSAIGNNQPQHF	TGTGCCTGGAGTGCAATCGGAAACAATCAGCCCCAGCATTTT
TRBV9	NA	TRBJ2-3	NA	CASSVVGHLTDTQYF	TGTGCCAGCAGCGTAGTGGGACACCTCACAGATACGCAGTATTTT
TRBV5-1	TRBD1	TRBJ1-4	NA	CASSFDTSGTGVGNEKLFF	TGCGCCAGCAGCTTTGACACCTCCGGGACAGGGGTGGGTAATGAAAAACTGTTTTTT
TRBV29-1	TRBD1	TRBJ2-7	NA	CSVYGQGRYEQYF	TGCAGCGTTTACGGACAGGGAAGGTACGAGCAGTACTTC
TRBV11-2	TRBD1	TRBJ1-1	NA	CASREQGAYTEAFF	TGTGCCAGCAGAGAACAGGGGGCGTACACTGAAGCTTTCTTT
TRBV11-2	TRBD2	TRBJ2-5	once	CASSLAGVGETQYF	TGTGCCAGCAGCCTAGCGGGAGTAGGGGAGACCCAGTACTTC
TRBV6-1	NA	TRBJ2-5	NA	CASSPLAGRQETQYF	TGTGCCAGCAGTCCATTAGCAGGGAGGCAAGAGACCCAGTACTTC
TRBV5-1	NA	TRBJ1-1	NA	CASSSLGFMNTEAFF	TGCGCCAGCAGCTCTCTGGGCTTTATGAACACTGAAGCTTTCTTT
TRBV2	TRBD2	TRBJ2-1	NA	CASSLSGGYNEQFF	TGTGCCAGCAGTCTGAGCGGGGGATACAATGAGCAGTTCTTC
TRBV10-3	NA	TRBJ2-1	NA	CAIKPRSGLGDEQFF	TGTGCCATCAAGCCTCGCAGCGGGCTGGGCGATGAGCAGTTCTTC
TRBV18	TRBD1	TRBJ2-1	NA	CASSPSGQRVGNNEQFF	TGTGCCAGCTCACCATCGGGACAGCGCGTCGGGAACAATGAGCAGTTCTTC
TRBV2	NA	TRBJ2-3	once	CASSGRQGSTDTQYF	TGTGCCAGCAGTGGGAGGCAGGGTAGCACAGATACGCAGTATTTT
TRBV7-9	NA	TRBJ2-1	NA	CASSLVLTGGQFF	TGTGCCAGCAGCTTAGTGCTGACGGGTGGGCAGTTCTTC
TRBV15	NA	TRBJ2-6	NA	CATSRDAGRGTVSGANVLTF	TGTGCCACCAGCAGAGATGCCGGACGGGGAACCGTCTCTGGGGCCAACGTCCTGACTTTC
TRBV18	NA	TRBJ2-7	NA	CASSLMAALLSEQYF	TGTGCCAGCTCCCTCATGGCGGCTTTACTGAGCGAGCAGTACTTC
TRBV14	NA	TRBJ2-7	NA	CASSRLDSYEQYF	TGTGCCAGCAGCCGGCTTGACTCCTACGAGCAGTACTTC
TRBV5-4	NA	TRBJ1-4	NA	CASSRDTGVPTNEKLFF	TGTGCCAGCAGCCGAGATACCGGGGTTCCAACTAATGAAAAACTGTTTTTT
TRBV9	NA	TRBJ2-1	NA	CASSLTGQGYNEQFF	TGTGCCAGCAGCTTGACGGGGCAGGGCTACAATGAGCAGTTCTTC
TRBV7-2	NA	TRBJ1-1	NA	CASSLVQGSGTEAFF	TGTGCCAGCAGCTTAGTTCAGGGTTCGGGGACTGAAGCTTTCTTT
TRBV25-1	TRBD1	TRBJ2-3	NA	CASSESGTGGDTQYF	TGTGCCAGCAGTGAATCTGGGACAGGTGGAGATACGCAGTATTTT